This T cell receptor (beta chain) was observed in a study of sequential checkpoint blockade in melanoma. Across the whole study: Maintenance nivolumab came after either treatment sequence.

Described treatment: randomized to nivolumab then ipilimumab (arm A) or the reverse (arm B). Using immunoSEQ multiplex PCR, the repertoire was profiled, and TCRdb retains in-frame clones only, with some absent. The data hold around 9,300 clones, with 25% to 30% observed a single time. CDR1 ENHRY and CDR2 SYGVKD come from the germline V gene. Between the trimmed V and J ends, which lost 0 bases and 5 bases, there was a span of 11 bases. The CDR3 loop spans 14 amino acids. The V gene is TRBV10-3, the J gene TRBJ2-7; D may be TRBD1 or TRBD2 (5 bases each). Specimen: tumor tissue (inferred from file names), collected from a patient given nivolumab and ipilimumab in sequence. This TCR derives from a human donor with melanoma. CDR3 loop: CAISESGQGDEQYF. DNA of the CDR3: TGTGCCATCAGTGAGTCGGGGCAGGGAGACGAGCAGTACTTC.